This T cell receptor (beta chain) derives from a study of shared clonotypes between healthy human individuals. This CDR3 is built from 13 residues. Germline V gene data show CDR1 as SQVTM and CDR2 as ANQGSEA. V was pared by 6 bases and J by 3 bases, with 1 base of the junction left unmatched. Assay: immunoSEQ multiplex PCR; the TCRdb copy retains only in-frame clones and omits some. The repertoire holds some 2,500,000 clones, with under 95% as singletons. Input material: naive CD4+ T cells from PBMCs. The subset is: CD45RA+ positively selected. This chain links TRBV29-1 with TRBJ2-2, with TRBD2 matching over 10 bases. This sequence was found in a young man in good health. Some clones in this sample may be carry-over from other donors' samples. As DNA, the CDR3 is TGCAGCGTGAGCGGGAGGGACACCGGGGAGCTGTTTTTT. Translating gives CSVSGRDTGELFF.